This record concerns one TCR beta chain sequence. The CDR3 loop spans 14 amino acids. Germline values: CDR1 SGDLS, CDR2 YYNGEE. The V end was cut by 5 bases, the J end by 3 bases, with 12 bases between. These data come from a study of blood T cell repertoires in COVID-19. Original methodology: Amplified reference gene primers provided the basis for estimating nucleated cell counts. Libraries were prepared by immunoSEQ multiplex PCR; TCRdb keeps only in-frame clonotypes and omits some of them. The DNA was the basis for D and trimming; V, J and clone size are from that table. This table has some 62,000 clones, roughly nine tenths appearing once.

Sequencing was performed on peripheral blood. The TCR was taken from a woman aged 55 to 70 with COVID-19, enrolled during active disease. The rearrangement uses TRBV9 and TRBJ2-1; no firm D call. This CDR3 reads CASRGTEGYNEQFF. CDR3 nucleotide sequence: TGTGCCAGCAGAGGTACAGAAGGCTACAATGAGCAGTTCTTC.